The clone carrying this T cell receptor beta chain appeared many times. V lost 7 bases and J lost 5; bases outside the gene matches: 14. Per the germline V gene, CDR1 is SQVTM and CDR2 is ANQGSEA. The CDR3 runs 14 residues. TCRdb re-analyzed the PCR reads through MiXCR. The repertoire includes about 15,000 clones, 24% of them detected once, and 8.4% sits in the top ten. This entry is derived from a study of metastatic and nonmetastatic thyroid tumors. Study at large: Repertoires from malignant and benign thyroid patients were compared across blood and tumor or nodule tissue.

Thyroid surgery was preceded by no treatment in any patient. Sequencing was done on a sample of tumor tissue. The source of this sequence is a female donor with papillary thyroid cancer or a benign thyroid nodule (not recorded which). Some clones in this sample may be carry-over from other donors' samples. The chain has TRBV29-1 and TRBJ2-7, with 7 bases fitting TRBD2. In DNA form, the CDR3 reads TGCAGCGCCTCTTCGGGGGAGGGCCTTAACGAGCAGTACTTC. Translation: CSASSGEGLNEQYF.